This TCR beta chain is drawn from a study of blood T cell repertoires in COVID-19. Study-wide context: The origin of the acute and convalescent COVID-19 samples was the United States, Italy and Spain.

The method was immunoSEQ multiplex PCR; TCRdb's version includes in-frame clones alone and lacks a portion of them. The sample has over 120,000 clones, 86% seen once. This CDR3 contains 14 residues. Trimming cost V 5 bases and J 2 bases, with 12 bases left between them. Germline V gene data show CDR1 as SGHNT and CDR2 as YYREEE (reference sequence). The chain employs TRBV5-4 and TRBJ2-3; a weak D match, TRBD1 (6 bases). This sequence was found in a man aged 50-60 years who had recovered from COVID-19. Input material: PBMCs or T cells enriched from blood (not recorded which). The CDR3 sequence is CASRMAGATDTQYF. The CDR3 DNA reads TGTGCCAGCAGAATGGCAGGGGCCACAGATACGCAGTATTTT. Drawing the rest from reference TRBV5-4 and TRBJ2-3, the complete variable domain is ETGVTQSPTHLIKTRGQQVTLRCSSQSGHNTVSWYQQALGQGPQFIFQYYREEENGRGNFPPRFSGLQFPNYSSELNVNALELDDSALYLCASRMAGATDTQYFGPGTRLTVL.